Below, 27 T cell receptor beta chains from the same sample are listed, as sequenced in a study of cytomegalovirus exposure and HLA in healthy donors. Primers for the PCR totalled 60 Vbeta and 13 Jbeta. Produced via immunoSEQ multiplex PCR; TCRdb's table is partial and in-frame only. The sample comprises around 150,000 clones, roughly four fifths of which are singletons, and under 2% rests with the top ten. The specimen was PBMCs. Receptors were obtained from a female donor in good health and CMV-seropositive.

V and J are TRBV6-1 and TRBJ2-7; weak D call: TRBD2 (5 bases). The ends were cut back, 8 bases at V and 7 bases at J, with 12 bases in the middle. This CDR3 is built from 11 residues. Germline lookup yields CDR1 MNHNS and CDR2 SASEGT. The CDR3 reads CASGGLREQYF. The CDR3 nucleotides are TGTGCCAGCGGAGGTTTACGGGAGCAGTACTTC.

The V gene is TRBV29-1, the J gene TRBJ2-7, with D uncertain. Germline V CDR1 and CDR2: SQVTM, ANQGSEA. V lost 0 bases and J 8 bases, leaving 14 bases between the germline ends. The CDR3 sequence is 13 residues long. The CDR3 DNA reads TGCAGCGTTGAAGATGTCTCGGAGAGAAAGCAGTACTTC. As protein: CSVEDVSERKQYF.

J is TRBJ2-5 and V is TRBV18; TRBD1 is a possible D gene (6 bases). The germline V and J ends were trimmed by 2 bases and 4 bases, with 8 bases remaining between them. The CDR3 is made up of 13 amino acids. In germline, CDR1 is KGHSH, CDR2 LQKENI. The CDR3, as DNA: TGTGCCAGCTCACCAAGCAGGGGAGAGACCCAGTACTTC. This codes for CASSPSRGETQYF.

The gene calls are TRBV6-1 and TRBJ2-5; perhaps TRBD1 as D (5 bases). V lost 2 bases and J lost 1, with 17 bases in between. This CDR3 is 17 amino acids long. CDR1 is MNHNS and CDR2 is SASEGT in the germline V gene. This CDR3 reads CASSERETTVGQETQYF. The CDR3 coding sequence is TGTGCCAGCAGTGAACGAGAGACGACAGTTGGCCAAGAGACCCAGTACTTC.

The V call is TRBV10-1, the J call TRBJ2-1, with 7 nucleotides matching TRBD2. Germline V gene data show CDR1 as WNHNN and CDR2 as SYGVQD (reference sequence). The CDR3 spans 15 residues. J was trimmed by 0 bases and V by 6 bases; bases with no gene match: 5. The CDR3 sequence is CASSPGGSSYNEQFF. Written as DNA, the CDR3 is TGCGCCAGCAGCCCGGGAGGAAGCTCCTACAATGAGCAGTTCTTC.

This rearrangement joins TRBV9 to TRBJ1-2; tentatively, D is TRBD1 (6 bases). The CDR3 is 13 amino acids. Germline values: CDR1 SGDLS, CDR2 YYNGEE. The V end lost 4 bases, the J end lost 9 bases, and 16 bases lay between the germline ends. CDR3 region: CASSPPTGMRYTF. The CDR3 DNA sequence: TGTGCCAGCAGCCCCCCAACAGGGATGCGCTACACCTTC. Variable domain in full (rest from reference TRBV9 and TRBJ1-2): DSGVTQTPKHLITATGQRVTLRCSPRSGDLSVYWYQQSLDQGLQFLIQYYNGEERAKGNILERFSAQQFPDLHSELNLSSLELGDSALYFCASSPPTGMRYTFGSGTRLTVV.

This chain links TRBV7-9 with TRBJ1-1; 8 bases fit TRBD1. CDR1 and CDR2 from the germline V gene are SEHNR and FQNEAQ (reference sequence). The CDR3 is made up of 14 amino acids. The trim removed 5 bases at V and 8 bases at J, leaving 10 bases unmatched. The chain's CDR3 is CASSPGGRLGEAFF. Here the CDR3 DNA reads TGTGCCAGCAGCCCAGGGGGCAGGCTCGGGGAAGCTTTCTTT.

There are a few counts of this clone. The chain combines TRBV10-3 with TRBJ1-6, with D possibly matching TRBD1 (6 bases). V was shortened by 2 bases and J by 10 bases, with 12 bases between the two germline ends. The germline V gene has CDR1 ENHRY and CDR2 SYGVKD. This CDR3 is built from 14 residues. The DNA for the CDR3 is TGTGCCATCAGTGAGGGGTTTCAGGGGTCACCCCTCCACTTT. It specifies CAISEGFQGSPLHF.

The chain couples TRBV7-6 to TRBJ1-6; TRBD1 aligns across 11 bases. V gave up 5 bases and J gave up 9 bases; unmatched junction bases: 3. Per the germline V gene, CDR1 is SGHVS and CDR2 is FNYEAQ. CDR3 length: 14 residues. Written as DNA, the CDR3 is TGTGCCAGCAGCCAGGGACAGGGGGTTTCACCCCTCCACTTT. It codes for CASSQGQGVSPLHF.

This sequence joins TRBV10-1 and TRBJ1-1; TRBD1 might be the D (6 bases). The CDR3 runs to 13 residues. Germline V gene data show CDR1 as WNHNN and CDR2 as SYGVQD (reference sequence). Trimming took off 1 base at V and 6 bases at J, with 9 bases between the two ends. The DNA for the CDR3 is TGCGCCAGCAGTGAGTTACAGGGTTCTGAAGCTTTCTTT. Amino acids: CASSELQGSEAFF.

The V call is TRBV4-1, the J call TRBJ2-1, with a tentative D call TRBD2 (5 bases). Germline CDR1 MGHRA, CDR2 YSYEKL. The CDR3 totals 15 residues. V lost 4 bases and J lost 2, with 12 bases in between. As DNA, the CDR3 is TGCGCCAGCAGCCTAAATGTGGGAGCCTACAATGAGCAGTTCTTC. Amino acid sequence: CASSLNVGAYNEQFF.

This clone has more than one count but fewer than ten. This sequence joins TRBV10-3 and TRBJ2-3, with D perhaps matching TRBD2 (6 bases). Trimming left V 6 bases short and J 5 bases short, with 18 bases between. In germline, CDR1 is ENHRY, CDR2 SYGVKD. There are 15 residues in the CDR3. The CDR3 reads CAIRDERAGGDTQYF. The CDR3 DNA reads TGTGCCATCAGAGACGAGCGGGCCGGCGGAGATACGCAGTATTTT.

As concerns this clone: Relative to the germline gene, one junction end is altered; a read error may explain this. This chain connects TRBV29-1 to TRBJ2-2, with 11 bases matching TRBD1. This CDR3 spans 16 amino acids. Per germline, CDR1 SQVTM and CDR2 ANQGSEA. CDR3 nucleotide sequence: TGCAGCGTTGAAGAAGGACAGGGGGCGAATACCGGGGAGCTGTTTTTT. Protein product: CSVEEGQGANTGELFF.

The V gene is TRBV5-5, the J gene TRBJ1-4; D uncertain. The CDR3 totals 15 residues. CDR1 and CDR2 (germline): SGHKS, YYEKEE (reference sequence). V was clipped by 0 bases and J by 4 bases, with 10 bases between them. In nucleotides, the CDR3 is TGTGCCAGCAGCTTGGTGGCAGGAATTAATGAAAAACTGTTTTTT. It codes for CASSLVAGINEKLFF.

This clone appeared a few times. This chain links TRBV25-1 with TRBJ1-4; 7 bases line up with TRBD1. After removal of 3 bases from V and 8 bases from J, the junction contained 6 bases not matched to a gene. The CDR3 is 14 residues long. CDR1 and CDR2 (germline): MGHDK, SYGVNS. The CDR3 DNA reads as TGTGCCAGCAGTGATCAGGGGGGCGGGGAAAAACTGTTTTTT. It encodes CASSDQGGGEKLFF.

This chain joins TRBV6-6 and TRBJ2-6; D gene ambiguous. V shed 7 bases and J shed 0 bases, with 7 bases lying between them. This CDR3 is 14 amino acids long. Germline V CDR1 and CDR2: MNHNY, SVGAGI (reference sequence). The CDR3 DNA reads as TGTGCCAGCATTGGGCCCTCTGGGGCCAACGTCCTGACTTTC. Protein product: CASIGPSGANVLTF.

The CDR3 loop reads CASSQETRGGQKETQYF. As DNA, the CDR3 is TGTGCCAGCAGCCAAGAAACCCGGGGGGGACAAAAAGAGACCCAGTACTTC. This chain uses TRBV4-2 with TRBJ2-5; 8 bases line up with TRBD2. Germline loops: CDR1 LGHNA, CDR2 YNFKEQ. The CDR3 has 17 amino acids. After removal of 0 bases from V and 3 bases from J, the junction contained 9 bases not matched to a gene.

CDR3 bases: TGTGCCAGCAGCTACAGGGGATTGGATGAGCAGTTCTTC. Translating it yields CASSYRGLDEQFF. V usage is TRBV6-4 and J usage is TRBJ2-1; 7 bases are a match to TRBD1. Trimming cost V 6 bases and J 8 bases; bases outside gene matches: 7. The CDR3 is 13 residues long. In germline, CDR1 is MRHNA, CDR2 SNTAGT.

The rearrangement links TRBV6-1 to TRBJ2-7, with 12 nucleotides matching TRBD2. Germline V CDR1 and CDR2: MNHNS, SASEGT. Unmatched junction bases numbered 3, after V lost 6 bases and J lost 3 bases. The CDR3 runs to 14 residues. The CDR3 is CASSLTSGGYEQYF. For the CDR3, the DNA is TGTGCCAGCAGCCTGACTAGCGGGGGCTACGAGCAGTACTTC.

This clone was picked up a small number of times. Other nucleotide sequences in the sample specify the same CDR3. The chain couples TRBV5-1 to TRBJ1-1; D unclear. V lost 0 bases and J lost 1, with 4 bases in between. The CDR3 length is 13 residues. Germline CDR1 SGHRS, CDR2 YFSETQ. CDR3 nucleotides: TGCGCCAGCAGCTTGGCCGGGAACACTGAAGCTTTCTTT. Amino acid sequence: CASSLAGNTEAFF.

The chain couples TRBV5-1 to TRBJ1-3; possibly TRBD1 for D (5 bases). V was clipped by 0 bases and J by 0 bases, with 13 bases between them. CDR1 and CDR2 (germline): SGHRS, YFSETQ. This CDR3 spans 17 amino acids. CDR3 sequence: CASSLVPGLSSGNTIYF. The CDR3 DNA reads as TGCGCCAGCAGCTTGGTGCCAGGGCTAAGCTCTGGAAACACCATATATTTT.

The chain carries TRBV28 and TRBJ1-1, with TRBD1 as a possible D gene (5 bases). V was trimmed by 7 bases and J by 6 bases, leaving 15 bases between them. Germline-derived CDR1 and CDR2 are MDHEN and SYDVKM. This CDR3 comprises 13 residues. The CDR3 protein is CASTKGQLPEAFF. In nucleotides, the CDR3 is TGTGCCAGCACCAAGGGGCAGCTCCCTGAAGCTTTCTTT.

A note on this clone: The junction and the germline gene differ at one end; a read error may be behind it. The CDR3 DNA follows: TGTTCCAGCGACGGCGGGGGCGCAGGGAACACTGAAGCTTTCTTT. Encoded protein: CSSDGGGAGNTEAFF. This chain links TRBV7-9 with TRBJ1-1; TRBD1 is a possible D gene (6 bases). Looked up from germline, CDR1 is SEHNR and CDR2 is FQNEAQ (reference sequence). The CDR3 loop spans 15 amino acids.

The chain carries TRBV5-6 and TRBJ1-5, with no clear D. Germline values: CDR1 SGHDT, CDR2 YYEEEE. The ends were cut back, 5 bases at V and 2 bases at J, with 17 bases in the middle. The CDR3 covers 16 residues. The CDR3 DNA follows: TGTGCCAGCAGTTCGAACCCGGGGAGTGGCAATCAGCCCCAGCATTTT. Amino acids: CASSSNPGSGNQPQHF. The full variable domain, with the rest looked up from reference TRBV5-6 and TRBJ1-5, is DAGVTQSPTHLIKTRGQQVTLRCSPKSGHDTVSWYQQALGQGPQFIFQYYEEEERQRGNFPDRFSGHQFPNYSSELNVNALLLGDSALYLCASSSNPGSGNQPQHFGDGTRLSIL.

The chain recombines TRBV27 with TRBJ2-2, with TRBD1 matching over 9 bases. The CDR3 consists of 18 residues. With V trimmed by 5 bases and J by 4 bases, 14 bases remained unmatched. Germline-derived CDR1 and CDR2 are MNHEY and SMNVEV (reference sequence). CDR3 sequence (DNA): TGTGCCAGCAGTCCTTCCTCTAGGACAGGGGACTTCACCGGGGAGCTGTTTTTT. This encodes CASSPSSRTGDFTGELFF.

The chain joins TRBV19 to TRBJ2-1; 8 positions agree with TRBD2. Germline loops: CDR1 LNHDA, CDR2 SQIVND (reference sequence). This CDR3 is built from 14 residues. The trim removed 5 bases at V and 3 bases at J, leaving 3 bases unmatched. CDR3 in amino acids: CASSLAGGYNEQFF. In DNA, the CDR3 is TGTGCCAGTAGTTTGGCGGGAGGCTACAATGAGCAGTTCTTC.

The genes are TRBV7-3 and TRBJ2-3; no reliable D call. Germline loops: CDR1 SGHTA, CDR2 FQGTGA. There are 13 residues in the CDR3. V was pared by 4 bases and J by 5 bases, with 10 bases between. The CDR3 sequence: CASSSPPGDTQYF. DNA for the CDR3: TGTGCCAGCAGCTCCCCGCCGGGAGATACGCAGTATTTT.